Following are 29 T cell receptor beta chains from one sample sequenced in a study of shared clonotypes between healthy human individuals. TCRdb keeps only in-frame clones here, not all; method: immunoSEQ multiplex PCR. The sample consists of fewer than 3 million clones, 85% to 95% of them appearing once. Sequencing was done on a sample of naive CD4+ T cells from PBMCs. Sample subset: CD45RA+ positively selected. These receptors originate from a man in his late teens or twenties in good health. Some clones in this sample may be carry-over from other donors' samples.

The chain recombines TRBV1 with TRBJ2-3; TRBD2, the table's D call, lacks a check against the DNA. TRBV1 is shown as a pseudogene. The CDR3 contains 17 residues. The CDR3 sequence: CTTKPGLALQGTDTQYF. For the CDR3, the DNA is TGCACCACCAAGCCGGGACTAGCTCTACAAGGCACAGATACGCAGTATTTT.

The chain joins TRBV19 to TRBJ1-1; 8 nucleotides match TRBD1. Trimming removed 6 bases from V and 1 base from J; junction bases left unmatched: 10. The CDR3 extends over 16 amino acids. Looked up from germline, CDR1 is LNHDA and CDR2 is SQIVND (reference sequence). The DNA for the CDR3 is TGTGCCAGTAGAATATGGACAGGGTCATCGAACACTGAAGCTTTCTTT. Translating it yields CASRIWTGSSNTEAFF. The entire variable domain, with the rest obtained from reference TRBV19 and TRBJ1-1, is as follows: DGGITQSPKYLFRKEGQNVTLSCEQNLNHDAMYWYRQDPGQGLRLIYYSQIVNDFQKGDIAEGYSVSREKKESFPLTVTSAQKNPTAFYLCASRIWTGSSNTEAFFGQGTRLTVV.

The CDR3 reads CSVEGSSGNTIYF. In nucleotides, the CDR3 is TGCAGCGTTGAAGGCAGCTCTGGAAACACCATATATTTT. V and J are TRBV29-1 and TRBJ1-3, with unresolved D. V dropped 1 base and J dropped 0 bases, with 4 bases sitting between them. CDR3 length: 13 amino acids. Germline loops: CDR1 SQVTM, CDR2 ANQGSEA.

V is TRBV30 and J is TRBJ1-2; possible D gene TRBD1, 6 bases. CDR1 is GTSNPN and CDR2 is SVGIG in the germline V gene (reference sequence). The CDR3 runs 14 residues. Trimming pared 6 bases from V and 4 bases from J, leaving 18 bases between. The CDR3 here is CACQMKGQSYGYTF. The DNA of the CDR3 is TGTGCCTGTCAAATGAAGGGACAAAGCTATGGCTACACCTTC.

The chain recombines TRBV18 with TRBJ1-2; 7 bases are shared with TRBD1. This CDR3 region has 15 residues. Germline CDR1 is KGHSH and CDR2 is LQKENI. Trimming at V came to 3 bases and at J to 3 bases, leaving 7 bases not matched to a gene. CDR3 protein: CASSPVTGSDYGYTF. DNA for the CDR3: TGTGCCAGCTCACCCGTGACAGGGTCAGACTATGGCTACACCTTC.

The CDR3 reads CASSTPGTPDRQPQHF. CDR3 bases: TGTGCCAGTAGTACGCCCGGGACGCCCGACCGGCAGCCCCAGCATTTT. The chain couples TRBV19 to TRBJ1-5; TRBD1 might be the D (5 bases). V was trimmed by 4 bases and J by 7 bases, leaving 20 bases between them. This CDR3 comprises 16 residues. Germline-derived CDR1 and CDR2 are LNHDA and SQIVND (reference sequence).

CDR3 sequence: CASSDLRGEGETQYF. The CDR3 coding sequence is TGTGCCAGCAGCGATTTACGCGGGGAAGGAGAGACCCAGTACTTC. The chain couples TRBV7-2 to TRBJ2-5; the D gene is possibly TRBD2 (6 bases). This CDR3 spans 15 amino acids. The germline V and J ends were trimmed by 5 bases and 4 bases, with 17 bases remaining between them. Germline assignment: CDR1 SGHTA and CDR2 FQGNSA.

The rearrangement joins TRBV11-2 to TRBJ1-5; D gene uncertain. V was cut by 0 bases and J by 3 bases, with 9 bases left in between. The germline V gene encodes CDR1 SGHAT and CDR2 FQNNGV. The CDR3 consists of 15 residues. The CDR3 sequence is CASSLDGRINQPQHF. In nucleotides, the CDR3 is TGTGCCAGCAGCTTAGATGGACGGATCAATCAGCCCCAGCATTTT.

The count of this clone is one. V usage is TRBV27 and J usage is TRBJ2-1; D is possibly TRBD2 (6 bases). CDR1 is MNHEY and CDR2 is SMNVEV in the germline V gene (reference sequence). The CDR3 consists of 13 residues. Trimming stripped 7 bases from V and 6 bases from J, with 13 bases between. The CDR3 nucleotides read TGTGCCAGCACGGAGGGCCGTGGCAATGAGCAGTTCTTC. It codes for CASTEGRGNEQFF.

The chain recombines TRBV6-1 with TRBJ2-5; weak D call: TRBD2 (6 bases). CDR3 length equals 14 residues. The V end was cut by 4 bases, the J end by 2 bases, with 11 bases between. Germline V gene data show CDR1 as MNHNS and CDR2 as SASEGT. The chain's CDR3 is CASSVEGLQETQYF. The DNA for the CDR3 is TGTGCCAGCAGTGTGGAGGGGCTACAAGAGACCCAGTACTTC.

The chain is built from TRBV6-1 and TRBJ2-3, with D possibly called TRBD1 or TRBD2 (6 bases each). The CDR3 contains 15 residues. Trimming shortened V by 2 bases and J by 1 base, and 10 bases separated the two germline ends. CDR1 is MNHNS and CDR2 is SASEGT in the germline V gene. In DNA, the CDR3 is TGTGCCAGCAGTGAACCGGGGGCCCGCACAGATACGCAGTATTTT. Translation: CASSEPGARTDTQYF.

The chain combines TRBV6-1 with TRBJ1-1; 8 bases are a match to TRBD1. The germline V gene has CDR1 MNHNS and CDR2 SASEGT. J lost 8 bases, V lost 4 bases, and 3 bases had no gene match. The length of the CDR3 is 12 residues. The CDR3 DNA follows: TGTGCCAGCAGTGCCACAGGGGGAGAAGCTTTCTTT. Translation: CASSATGGEAFF.

The V and J genes are TRBV2 and TRBJ1-5; D not resolved. This CDR3 has 18 amino acids. The V gene lost 4 bases and the J gene lost 2 bases, with 21 bases spanning the gap. The germline gives CDR1 SNHLY, CDR2 FYNNEI. This CDR3 reads CASSVMRVRGGGNQPQHF. As DNA, the CDR3 is TGTGCCAGCAGTGTGATGAGGGTTAGAGGAGGAGGCAATCAGCCCCAGCATTTT. The full variable domain, rest sourced from reference TRBV2 and TRBJ1-5, is EPEVTQTPSHQVTQMGQEVILRCVPISNHLYFYWYRQILGQKVEFLVSFYNNEISEKSEIFDDQFSVERPDGSNFTLKIRSTKLEDSAMYFCASSVMRVRGGGNQPQHFGDGTRLSIL.

This chain joins TRBV19 and TRBJ2-6; 9 bases fit TRBD1. This CDR3 comprises 17 residues. Germline loops: CDR1 LNHDA, CDR2 SQIVND (reference sequence). V trimming: 6 bases; J trimming: 3 bases; junction bases outside the gene matches: 9. The CDR3 protein is CASRKIDRGSGANVLTF. CDR3 bases: TGTGCCAGTAGGAAAATAGACAGGGGGAGTGGGGCCAACGTCCTGACTTTC. Drawing the rest from reference TRBV19 and TRBJ2-6, the complete variable domain is DGGITQSPKYLFRKEGQNVTLSCEQNLNHDAMYWYRQDPGQGLRLIYYSQIVNDFQKGDIAEGYSVSREKKESFPLTVTSAQKNPTAFYLCASRKIDRGSGANVLTFGAGSRLTVL.

The chain joins TRBV7-6 to TRBJ2-2; possible D gene TRBD1, 6 bases. CDR1 and CDR2 from the germline V gene are SGHVS and FNYEAQ. CDR3 size: 16 residues. The CDR3 here is CALGGQTGSNTGELFF. The CDR3 nucleotides are TGTGCTCTAGGGGGTCAAACGGGGTCCAACACCGGGGAGCTGTTTTTT.

A remark on this clone: The identical CDR3 is also encoded by other nucleotide sequences in the sample. This chain joins TRBV28 and TRBJ2-7; D call uncertain. The CDR3 runs 11 residues. CDR1 is MDHEN and CDR2 is SYDVKM in the germline V gene. Deletions cut 6 bases from V and 5 bases from J, with 8 bases between. CDR3 coding DNA: TGTGCCAGCAGCCTCAATGACGAGCAGTACTTC. As protein: CASSLNDEQYF.

In its sample, this clone was seen once. The chain carries TRBV19 and TRBJ1-5; 7 bases line up with TRBD1. Germline CDR1 and CDR2: LNHDA and SQIVND (reference sequence). J was trimmed by 6 bases and V by 4 bases; bases with no gene match: 12. CDR3 length equals 16 residues. CDR3 loop: CASSKTGRGFTQPQHF. The DNA for the CDR3 is TGTGCCAGTAGTAAAACCGGCAGGGGGTTTACTCAGCCCCAGCATTTT. The variable domain in full, with the rest retrieved from reference TRBV19 and TRBJ1-5, is DGGITQSPKYLFRKEGQNVTLSCEQNLNHDAMYWYRQDPGQGLRLIYYSQIVNDFQKGDIAEGYSVSREKKESFPLTVTSAQKNPTAFYLCASSKTGRGFTQPQHFGDGTRLSIL.

A single count supports this clone. The rearrangement uses TRBV28 and TRBJ2-3; TRBD2 might be the D (6 bases). Germline V CDR1 and CDR2: MDHEN, SYDVKM. CDR3 length equals 19 residues. The ends were cut back, 0 bases at V and 4 bases at J, with 23 bases in the middle. CDR3 loop: CASSLWLGTPDLLADTQYF. Here the CDR3 DNA reads TGTGCCAGCAGTTTATGGCTCGGGACTCCCGATCTGTTGGCAGATACGCAGTATTTT.

This chain uses TRBV18 with TRBJ1-1; D is perhaps TRBD1 (5 bases). The V and J ends lost 3 bases and 6 bases respectively, with 17 bases between them. CDR3 length: 15 amino acids. CDR1 KGHSH and CDR2 LQKENI come from the germline V gene. DNA for the CDR3: TGTGCCAGCTCACCGAACGGCAGGGAAGGTTCTGAAGCTTTCTTT. It is translated as CASSPNGREGSEAFF.

V usage is TRBV19 and J usage is TRBJ1-2, with 8 bases matching TRBD1. There are 15 residues in the CDR3. The germline CDR1 and CDR2 sequences are LNHDA and SQIVND (reference sequence). The trim removed 6 bases at V and 3 bases at J, leaving 9 bases unmatched. The CDR3 DNA reads TGTGCCAGTAGGGGACGGACAGGGCCAGACTATGGCTACACCTTC. Amino acid sequence: CASRGRTGPDYGYTF. Filled out from reference TRBV19 and TRBJ1-2, the complete variable domain reads DGGITQSPKYLFRKEGQNVTLSCEQNLNHDAMYWYRQDPGQGLRLIYYSQIVNDFQKGDIAEGYSVSREKKESFPLTVTSAQKNPTAFYLCASRGRTGPDYGYTFGSGTRLTVV.

The chain joins TRBV11-3 to TRBJ2-1; 13 positions agree with TRBD2. Germline trimming cut 4 bases from V and 4 bases from J; bases unmatched to any gene: 4. CDR1 and CDR2 from the germline V gene are SGHNT and YENEEA. The CDR3 is 16 residues long. The CDR3 sequence is CASSSRLAGGYNEQFF. In DNA, the CDR3 is TGTGCCAGCAGCTCCCGACTAGCGGGAGGATACAATGAGCAGTTCTTC.

This clone was detected only once. The V call is TRBV6-1, the J call TRBJ2-3; TRBD2 is a possible D gene (6 bases). CDR3 length: 14 amino acids. Trimming pared 8 bases from V and 2 bases from J, leaving 14 bases between. Germline V gene data show CDR1 as MNHNS and CDR2 as SASEGT. CDR3 DNA: TGTGCCAGCTCCGGGGGAGCCTTCACAGATACGCAGTATTTT. This encodes CASSGGAFTDTQYF.

The chain carries TRBV9 and TRBJ1-2, with D unclear. V was shortened by 2 bases and J by 4 bases, with 21 bases between the two germline ends. The V gene's germline CDR1 is SGDLS and CDR2 YYNGEE. CDR3 size: 17 residues. The CDR3 is CASSVGMTHDAGYGYTF. In DNA, the CDR3 is TGTGCCAGCAGCGTCGGCATGACCCATGATGCGGGCTATGGCTACACCTTC.

CDR3 region: CASSLALGAEVTTETQYF. As DNA, the CDR3 is TGTGCCAGCAGCTTAGCTCTGGGGGCAGAGGTTACGACAGAGACCCAGTACTTC. The genes are TRBV7-9 and TRBJ2-5; weak D call: TRBD1 (6 bases). The CDR3 has 18 amino acids. Deletions cut 0 bases from V and 4 bases from J, with 21 bases between. CDR1 is SEHNR, CDR2 FQNEAQ, per germline (reference sequence).

The V call is TRBV7-2, the J call TRBJ2-7, with D hard to call. CDR3 length: 14 amino acids. CDR1 is SGHTA and CDR2 is FQGNSA in the germline V gene. V was pared by 5 bases and J by 2 bases, with 13 bases between. The CDR3 region is CASSGSVVAYEQYF. Here the CDR3 DNA reads TGTGCCAGCAGCGGGTCGGTGGTAGCCTACGAGCAGTACTTC. Full variable domain (remainder filled in from reference TRBV7-2 and TRBJ2-7): GAGVSQSPSNKVTEKGKDVELRCDPISGHTALYWYRQSLGQGLEFLIYFQGNSAPDKSGLPSDRFSAERTGGSVSTLTIQRTQQEDSAVYLCASSGSVVAYEQYFGPGTRLTVT.

This clone has only a few counts. This rearrangement joins TRBV7-7 to TRBJ2-7; 8 bases fit TRBD1. With V trimmed by 5 bases and J by 0 bases, 6 bases remained unmatched. Germline CDR1 and CDR2: SSHAT and FNYEAQ (reference sequence). The CDR3 runs to 15 residues. As DNA, the CDR3 is TGTGCCAGCAGCACCGGGACAGGCTCCTCCTACGAGCAGTACTTC. It yields the protein CASSTGTGSSYEQYF.

The chain couples TRBV6-6 to TRBJ1-4, with D perhaps TRBD1 (5 bases). Germline V lookup: CDR1 MNHNY, CDR2 SVGAGI (reference sequence). V was shortened by 10 bases and J by 3 bases, with 9 bases between the two germline ends. This CDR3 is 12 amino acids long. The CDR3 protein is CATQGSNEKLFF. CDR3 sequence (DNA): TGTGCCACTCAGGGATCTAATGAAAAACTGTTTTTT.

This chain links TRBV27 with TRBJ1-1; 11 bases align to TRBD1. The germline V gene encodes CDR1 MNHEY and CDR2 SMNVEV (reference sequence). This CDR3 comprises 14 residues. The V and J ends lost 4 bases and 7 bases, in that order; junction bases with no gene match: 5. CDR3 nucleotides: TGTGCCAGCAGTTCCTCCGGGACAGGGGGTGAAGCTTTCTTT. It codes for CASSSSGTGGEAFF.

The rearrangement uses TRBV7-8 and TRBJ1-5; D remains ambiguous. CDR1 is SGHVS and CDR2 is FQNEAQ in the germline V gene. The CDR3 consists of 15 residues. Trimming pared 0 bases from V and 5 bases from J, leaving 11 bases between. The CDR3 DNA is TGTGCCAGCAGCTTAGCGTCCGGAAGGGATCAGCCCCAGCATTTT. This gives the protein CASSLASGRDQPQHF.